Each of the 32 T cell receptor beta chains below was sequenced from the same sample in a study of identical twins. Via MiXCR, TCRdb re-called the 5' RACE reads, giving one row per CDR3 protein. This repertoire shows about 470,000 distinct CDR3 sequences, more than 20% found once; its top ten account for 2.9%. These data also featured in a second study, about T cells expressing NK-cell markers.

The sample was CD4+ T cells sorted from blood. The receptors originated from a woman between 18 and 30 years old in good health.

The V gene is TRBV5-6, the J gene TRBJ1-2, with no clear D. Looked up from germline, CDR1 is SGHDT and CDR2 is YYEEEE. This CDR3 has 13 amino acids. Trimming left V 2 bases short and J 5 bases short, with 10 bases between. The CDR3 DNA sequence: TGTGCCAGCAGCTTTACACATGAGTATGGCTACACCTTC. Its translation: CASSFTHEYGYTF.

This chain connects TRBV5-1 to TRBJ2-2, with D perhaps matching TRBD1 (6 bases). Germline V gene lookup returns CDR1 SGHRS and CDR2 YFSETQ. Trimming pared 4 bases from V and 4 bases from J, leaving 17 bases between. This CDR3 comprises 16 residues. The CDR3 spells CASSPDNRVRTGELFF. The CDR3 DNA reads as TGCGCCAGCAGCCCGGACAACAGGGTTCGCACCGGGGAGCTGTTTTTT. The variable domain in full, with the rest retrieved from reference TRBV5-1 and TRBJ2-2, is KAGVTQTPRYLIKTRGQQVTLSCSPISGHRSVSWYQQTPGQGLQFLFEYFSETQRNKGNFPGRFSGRQFSNSRSEMNVSTLELGDSALYLCASSPDNRVRTGELFFGEGSRLTVL.

The sample holds a few counts of this clonotype. V gene TRBV5-1 combines with J gene TRBJ2-4; TRBD2 might be the D (6 bases). V was cut by 0 bases and J by 6 bases, with 10 bases left in between. The length of the CDR3 is 14 residues. Germline V lookup: CDR1 SGHRS, CDR2 YFSETQ. The CDR3 DNA follows: TGCGCCAGCAGCTTGGACGGGGGATCAAACATTCAGTACTTC. Translated, it gives CASSLDGGSNIQYF.

This clonotype was counted ten times or more. This chain uses TRBV29-1 with TRBJ1-4; possibly TRBD1 for D (5 bases). The germline gives CDR1 SQVTM, CDR2 ANQGSEA. Between the trimmed V and J ends, which lost 5 bases and 8 bases, there was a span of 15 bases. CDR3 size: 13 residues. The CDR3 bases are TGCAGCGTTTCACCCAGGGAAGGAGAAAAACTGTTTTTT. It specifies CSVSPREGEKLFF. The whole variable domain, remainder taken from reference TRBV29-1 and TRBJ1-4, is SAVISQKPSRDICQRGTSLTIQCQVDSQVTMMFWYRQQPGQSLTLIATANQGSEATYESGFVIDKFPISRPNLTFSTLTVSNMSPEDSSIYLCSVSPREGEKLFFGSGTQLSVL.

This clonotype occurred a few times. This chain's CDR3 is CASSFQPGSNQPQHF. Here the CDR3 DNA reads TGCGCCAGCAGCTTTCAACCCGGTAGCAATCAGCCCCAGCATTTT. The rearrangement joins TRBV5-1 to TRBJ1-5; D unclear. This CDR3 is 15 amino acids long. With 2 bases removed from V and 0 bases from J, the gap between germline ends came to 9 bases. Per the germline V gene, CDR1 is SGHRS and CDR2 is YFSETQ.

The rearrangement uses TRBV20-1 and TRBJ2-2, with D maybe TRBD2 (6 bases). The CDR3 totals 14 residues. V lost 6 bases to trimming and J lost 2 bases, with 13 bases between them. CDR1 and CDR2 from the germline V gene are DFQATT and SNEGSKA (reference sequence). CDR3: CSAEGLSNTGELFF. As DNA, the CDR3 is TGCAGTGCAGAGGGACTCTCTAACACCGGGGAGCTGTTTTTT.

This clonotype has more than one count but fewer than ten. J is TRBJ2-3 and V is TRBV29-1; TRBD2 matches 10 bases. Germline-derived CDR1 and CDR2 are SQVTM and ANQGSEA. This CDR3 is 14 amino acids long. The V segment lost 4 bases and the J segment 4 bases; nucleotides outside the gene matches: 5. The CDR3 region has the DNA TGCAGCGTTGTAAGCGGGGGGGCCGCAGATACGCAGTATTTT. Encoded protein: CSVVSGGAADTQYF.

The gene calls are TRBV18 and TRBJ2-3; no clear D gene. CDR3 length: 12 residues. The V end lost 5 bases, the J end lost 7 bases, and 10 bases lay between the germline ends. Per germline, CDR1 KGHSH and CDR2 LQKENI. The CDR3 DNA reads as TGTGCCAGCTCAGACGATGTGAATACGCAGTATTTT. Translating it yields CASSDDVNTQYF.

The chain uses TRBV10-3 and TRBJ2-1; no reliable D call. The CDR3 totals 13 residues. V dropped 0 bases and J dropped 12 bases, with 12 bases sitting between them. The germline gives CDR1 ENHRY, CDR2 SYGVKD. Written as DNA, the CDR3 is TGTGCCATCAGTGAGTCAGCCCCCGGCGGGCAGTTCTTC. It specifies CAISESAPGGQFF.

This clonotype turned up a few times. V gene TRBV15 combines with J gene TRBJ2-7, with 8 nucleotides matching TRBD2. The CDR3 runs 17 residues. CDR1 is LNHNV, CDR2 YYDKDF, per germline (reference sequence). J lost 1 base, V lost 3 bases, and 11 bases had no gene match. CDR3 sequence (DNA): TGTGCCACCAGCAGGGGGGCTCAGCGGGGGCCTTCCTACGAGCAGTACTTC. Protein: CATSRGAQRGPSYEQYF.

Note on this clonotype: Given a much more abundant clone one base away, this may be a read error. The chain uses TRBV9 and TRBJ1-4, with unresolved D. From germline, CDR1 is SGDLS and CDR2 YYNGEE. V lost 1 base and J lost 5, with 9 bases in between. This CDR3 is 14 amino acids long. The CDR3 loop is CASSVWGGNEKLFF. CDR3 nucleotide sequence: TGTGCCAGCAGCGTATGGGGAGGAAATGAAAAACTGTTTTTT.

This clonotype appeared once. The chain joins TRBV10-3 to TRBJ2-2; D assignment may be TRBD1 or TRBD2 (5 bases each). CDR3 length: 14 amino acids. Germline V CDR1 and CDR2: ENHRY, SYGVKD. V lost 4 bases and J lost 4, with 10 bases in between. The CDR3 DNA reads as TGTGCCATCAGTGGGACCGGGGCCACCGGGGAGCTGTTTTTT. It translates to CAISGTGATGELFF.

The chain employs TRBV4-1 and TRBJ1-1; D perhaps matches TRBD1 (5 bases). The CDR3 is 15 amino acids. Germline CDR1 and CDR2: MGHRA and YSYEKL. Trimming shortened V by 4 bases and J by 0 bases, and 12 bases separated the two germline ends. As DNA, the CDR3 is TGCGCCAGCAGCCGTACAGGTCAGATGAACACTGAAGCTTTCTTT. Protein sequence: CASSRTGQMNTEAFF.

In this sample, this clonotype turned up many times. The chain uses TRBV9 and TRBJ1-4; TRBD1 might be the D (5 bases). Between the trimmed V and J ends, which lost 4 bases and 4 bases, there was a span of 11 bases. Germline loops: CDR1 SGDLS, CDR2 YYNGEE. The CDR3 sequence is 14 residues long. The CDR3 DNA is TGTGCCAGCAGCCAGGGACCGAGTAATGAAAAACTGTTTTTT. It is translated as CASSQGPSNEKLFF.

This clonotype was seen many times. The chain has TRBV29-1 and TRBJ2-1; 10 nucleotides line up with TRBD1. Trimming cost V 3 bases and J 7 bases; bases outside gene matches: 0. CDR1 SQVTM and CDR2 ANQGSEA come from the germline V gene. The CDR3 runs 12 residues. The CDR3 coding sequence is TGCAGCGTTGAGGGACAGGGGAATGAGCAGTTCTTC. It specifies CSVEGQGNEQFF.

This clonotype was detected a few times. The rearrangement uses TRBV20-1 and TRBJ2-7, with 11 bases lining up with TRBD2. CDR1 and CDR2 (germline): DFQATT, SNEGSKA (reference sequence). J gave up 3 bases and V 1 base, and 14 bases lay outside the gene matches. This CDR3 is 18 amino acids long. CDR3 sequence: CSARVPAAVAGGVYEQYF. DNA of the CDR3: TGCAGTGCTAGAGTCCCTGCGGCCGTAGCGGGAGGGGTCTACGAGCAGTACTTC.

This clonotype was seen only a few times. This rearrangement joins TRBV19 to TRBJ2-3, with 11 bases identical to TRBD2. Per the germline V gene, CDR1 is LNHDA and CDR2 is SQIVND (reference sequence). V gave up 4 bases and J gave up 2 bases; unmatched junction bases: 8. There are 17 residues in the CDR3. The CDR3 DNA sequence: TGTGCCAGTAGTAGGTCCGGGACTAGCGGCACCACAGATACGCAGTATTTT. Amino acids: CASSRSGTSGTTDTQYF.

The chain combines TRBV5-1 with TRBJ2-6; D remains ambiguous. The CDR3 covers 16 residues. V was clipped by 3 bases and J by 2 bases, with 12 bases between them. Germline V gene lookup returns CDR1 SGHRS and CDR2 YFSETQ. CDR3 sequence reads: CASSSTGGTGANVLTF. DNA for the CDR3: TGCGCCAGCAGCTCCACTGGTGGGACTGGGGCCAACGTCCTGACTTTC. Looking up the rest from reference TRBV5-1 and TRBJ2-6 gives the full variable domain: KAGVTQTPRYLIKTRGQQVTLSCSPISGHRSVSWYQQTPGQGLQFLFEYFSETQRNKGNFPGRFSGRQFSNSRSEMNVSTLELGDSALYLCASSSTGGTGANVLTFGAGSRLTVL.

The rearrangement links TRBV5-6 to TRBJ2-7, with 7 bases matching TRBD1. Germline V gene sequence: CDR1 SGHDT, CDR2 YYEEEE. The CDR3 is 14 residues long. Trimming cost V 3 bases and J 2 bases; bases outside gene matches: 5. The CDR3 spells CASSSDRKTYEQYF. CDR3 DNA: TGTGCCAGCAGCTCGGACAGGAAGACCTACGAGCAGTACTTC.

This clonotype was observed once. The chain combines TRBV4-2 with TRBJ2-3; D is uncertain. Looked up from germline, CDR1 is LGHNA and CDR2 is YNFKEQ. Trimming took 3 bases from V and 4 from J, leaving 5 bases between them. The CDR3 is 12 residues long. The CDR3 region has the DNA TGTGCCAGCAGCCACCCCCCAGATACGCAGTATTTT. The encoded protein is CASSHPPDTQYF.

The chain recombines TRBV20-1 with TRBJ2-1; TRBD2 matches 7 bases. Trimming took 1 base from V and 3 from J; bases not matched to a gene: 3. The CDR3 covers 14 residues. The germline V gene encodes CDR1 DFQATT and CDR2 SNEGSKA (reference sequence). Here the CDR3 DNA reads TGCAGTGCTAGAGTAGCGGGCTACTACAATGAGCAGTTCTTC. It codes for CSARVAGYYNEQFF.

The chain links TRBV11-1 to TRBJ1-5; D is uncertain. The CDR3 is made up of 20 amino acids. Trimming took off 5 bases at V and 3 bases at J, with 29 bases between the two ends. The germline V gene has CDR1 SGHAT and CDR2 FQDESV (reference sequence). This CDR3 reads CASSHAPRVPRRSHNQPQHF. The CDR3, as DNA: TGTGCCAGCAGCCACGCCCCTAGGGTCCCTCGACGGTCCCACAATCAGCCCCAGCATTTT. Using reference TRBV11-1 and TRBJ1-5 for the parts outside the CDR3, the full variable domain is EAEVAQSPRYKITEKSQAVAFWCDPISGHATLYWYRQILGQGPELLVQFQDESVVDDSQLPKDRFSAERLKGVDSTLKIQPAELGDSAMYLCASSHAPRVPRRSHNQPQHFGDGTRLSIL.

This clonotype was picked up a small number of times. The chain has TRBV6-1 and TRBJ1-1, with 9 bases identical to TRBD1. Germline CDR1 reads MNHNS; CDR2 reads SASEGT. With 8 bases clipped from V and 5 bases from J, the junction kept 12 bases outside the gene matches. The CDR3 is 15 amino acids. In nucleotides, the CDR3 is TGTGCCAGCCCCGGGACAGGGATAGGACAGACTGAAGCTTTCTTT. Translated: CASPGTGIGQTEAFF.

The V call is TRBV10-3, the J call TRBJ2-7, with D perhaps being TRBD1 or TRBD2 (6 bases each). This CDR3 has 16 residues. With 8 bases removed from V and 5 bases from J, the gap between germline ends came to 25 bases. Germline V gene data show CDR1 as ENHRY and CDR2 as SYGVKD. The CDR3 DNA follows: TGTGCCATCGGGGGGCCCCGCTCAGGTCGGTCAAACGAGCAGTACTTC. This translates into CAIGGPRSGRSNEQYF.

The chain recombines TRBV2 with TRBJ2-6; D is possibly TRBD1 or TRBD2 (5 bases each). This CDR3 has 17 amino acids. V lost 9 bases and J 0 bases, leaving 18 bases between the germline ends. Germline V gene data show CDR1 as SNHLY and CDR2 as FYNNEI. CDR3 protein: CASRRGRANSGANVLTF. For the CDR3, the DNA is TGTGCCAGTAGACGGGGCAGGGCCAACTCTGGGGCCAACGTCCTGACTTTC.

CDR3 DNA sequence: TGCGCCAGCAGCAATGTGGCAGGACCCCAAGAGACCCAGTACTTC. It encodes CASSNVAGPQETQYF. The rearrangement joins TRBV5-1 to TRBJ2-5, with D unclear. Trimming stripped 4 bases from V and 1 base from J, with 14 bases between. The CDR3 covers 15 residues. Germline-derived CDR1 and CDR2 are SGHRS and YFSETQ. Full variable domain (rest looked up from reference TRBV5-1 and TRBJ2-5): KAGVTQTPRYLIKTRGQQVTLSCSPISGHRSVSWYQQTPGQGLQFLFEYFSETQRNKGNFPGRFSGRQFSNSRSEMNVSTLELGDSALYLCASSNVAGPQETQYFGPGTRLLVL.

The chain couples TRBV9 to TRBJ2-7; 12 bases fit TRBD2. The germline CDR1 and CDR2 sequences are SGDLS and YYNGEE. Trimming at V came to 3 bases and at J to 4 bases, leaving 8 bases not matched to a gene. The CDR3 contains 16 residues. DNA for the CDR3: TGTGCCAGCAGCGCCTCACTAGCGGGAGGTGGATACGAGCAGTACTTC. This gives the protein CASSASLAGGGYEQYF.

The V gene is TRBV5-1, the J gene TRBJ1-1; TRBD1 agrees at 7 bases. The length of the CDR3 is 12 residues. J was trimmed by 6 bases and V by 5 bases; bases with no gene match: 4. Looked up from germline, CDR1 is SGHRS and CDR2 is YFSETQ. The CDR3 sequence: CASRDREPEAFF. DNA for the CDR3: TGCGCCAGCAGAGACAGGGAGCCTGAAGCTTTCTTT.

The chain is built from TRBV6-1 and TRBJ2-2; 8 bases line up with TRBD1. The germline gives CDR1 MNHNS, CDR2 SASEGT. The ends lost 6 bases at V and 7 bases at J; junction bases unmatched: 13. There are 16 residues in the CDR3. CDR3 protein: CASSRPLQGAGGELFF. Here the CDR3 DNA reads TGTGCCAGCAGCCGACCGCTGCAGGGGGCGGGCGGGGAGCTGTTTTTT.

This clonotype showed up just once. V gene TRBV2 combines with J gene TRBJ2-3; 14 bases agree with TRBD2. This CDR3 region has 16 residues. V was clipped by 5 bases and J by 4 bases; unmatched bases: 5. The germline V gene has CDR1 SNHLY and CDR2 FYNNEI. The CDR3 here is CASSNGLAGGADTQYF. CDR3 bases: TGTGCCAGCAGTAATGGACTAGCGGGGGGCGCAGATACGCAGTATTTT.

A remark on this clonotype: A read error is likely, as this CDR3 ends without the conserved phenylalanine or tryptophan. The DNA is left out, because the CDR3 cannot be placed on it with certainty; the CDR3 is given as TCRdb lists it. The chain has TRBV5-6 and TRBJ1-1. The CDR3 is 9 residues long, counting both termini. The germline V gene encodes CDR1 SGHDT and CDR2 YYEEEE. The CDR3 loop is CASSYTGPL.

This chain joins TRBV20-1 and TRBJ2-7, with no clear D. Germline CDR1 DFQATT, CDR2 SNEGSKA (reference sequence). The CDR3 has 12 amino acids. Trimming removed 3 bases at V and 5 bases at J, with 11 bases between. The CDR3 bases are TGCAGTGCTAGCTTTGGGTCCCACGAGCAGTACTTC. As protein: CSASFGSHEQYF.